This T cell receptor (beta chain) was obtained from a study of cytomegalovirus exposure and HLA in healthy donors. PCR involved 60 Vbeta and 13 Jbeta primers. Using immunoSEQ multiplex PCR, the repertoire was profiled, and TCRdb retains in-frame clones only, with some absent. This repertoire comprises 68,000 or so clones; its ten largest clones make up 15%. V was clipped by 0 bases and J by 13 bases, with 19 bases between them. From germline, CDR1 is LNHDA and CDR2 SQIVND (reference sequence). The CDR3 has 16 residues. This chain uses TRBV19 with TRBJ1-6; D might be TRBD1 (6 bases). The sequence derives from a boy younger than 18 in good health and CMV-seronegative. Sequences were obtained from PBMCs. CDR3 in amino acids: CASSIDGATGLYPLHF. CDR3 DNA: TGTGCCAGTAGTATAGATGGGGCGACAGGATTGTACCCCCTCCACTTT.